This TCR beta chain was sequenced in a study of T cells in tuberculosis. Study-wide results and caveats: Cases with active tuberculosis were adults, while controls were adolescents.

The CDR3 length is 15 residues. Losses at the gene ends were 2 bases for V and 8 bases for J; bases not matched to a gene: 5. CDR1 and CDR2 (germline): SGHVS, FNYEAQ. This clone was seen a single time. Its antigen is as yet unknown. Repertoires were generated with immunoSEQ multiplex PCR, while TCRdb's copy carries only in-frame clones and drops some. The data contain around 26,000 clones, more than 80% of them seen just once; the ten biggest clones take up 15% to 20%. The clonotype comes from a donor aged 10-29 years with latent tuberculosis or without tuberculosis infection. Some clones in this sample may be carry-over from other donors' samples. This chain uses TRBV7-6 with TRBJ2-6, with 8 bases aligning to TRBD1. The sequencing input was PBMCs. In nucleotides, the CDR3 is TGTGCCAGCAGCTTACAGGGGGCGCGTACCAACGTCCTGACTTTC. The encoded protein is CASSLQGARTNVLTF.